Here is one TCR beta chain with its context. Trimming at V came to 8 bases and at J to 9 bases, leaving 16 bases not matched to a gene. Germline loops: CDR1 MNHEY, CDR2 SMNVEV (reference sequence). The CDR3 extends over 16 amino acids. The data were obtained in a study of CD8+ T cells in alopecia areata. In each case, RNA was isolated and then reverse transcribed into cDNA as the sequencing template. TCRdb's table, derived via immunoSEQ multiplex PCR, lists solely in-frame clones and lacks some. This sample has about 200,000 clones, with nearly 60% found just once. Documented treatment: oral pan-JAK inhibitor, 5-10 mg twice daily.

Here the sequenced sample was CD4+ T cells sorted from blood, taken at week 24, from a patient treated with tofacitinib. The chain links TRBV27 to TRBJ2-1, with 10 bases fitting TRBD1. The sequence was collected from a human donor with alopecia areata. The CDR3 sequence: CASPPPGDRGWAEQFF. CDR3 nucleotides: TGTGCCAGCCCTCCGCCCGGGGACAGGGGATGGGCTGAGCAGTTCTTC.